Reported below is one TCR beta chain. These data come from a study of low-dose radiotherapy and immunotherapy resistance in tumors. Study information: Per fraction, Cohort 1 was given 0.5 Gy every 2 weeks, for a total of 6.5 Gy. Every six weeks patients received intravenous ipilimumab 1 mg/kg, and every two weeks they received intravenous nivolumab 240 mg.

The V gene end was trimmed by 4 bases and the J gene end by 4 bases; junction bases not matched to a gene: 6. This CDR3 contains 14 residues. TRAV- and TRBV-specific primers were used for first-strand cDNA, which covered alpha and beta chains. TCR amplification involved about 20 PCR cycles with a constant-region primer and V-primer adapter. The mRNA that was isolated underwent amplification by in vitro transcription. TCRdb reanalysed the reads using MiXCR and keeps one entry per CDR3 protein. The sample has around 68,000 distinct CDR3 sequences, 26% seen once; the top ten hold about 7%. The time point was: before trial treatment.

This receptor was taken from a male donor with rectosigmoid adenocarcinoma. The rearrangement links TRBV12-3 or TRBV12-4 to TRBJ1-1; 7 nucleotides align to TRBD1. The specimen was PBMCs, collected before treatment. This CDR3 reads CASSYGQGGTEAFF. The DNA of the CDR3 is TGTGCCAGCAGTTACGGGCAGGGGGGCACTGAAGCTTTCTTT.